These 9 T cell receptor beta chains were sequenced from one sample in a study of blood T cells in healthy people across ages. It was with a sample-barcoded 5' primer and a J-beta primer mix that a second PCR of roughly 7 to 12 cycles was run. Via MiXCR, TCRdb re-called the 5' RACE reads, giving one row per CDR3 protein. The profile shows around 1,500,000 distinct CDR3 sequences, 42% of them singletons. The sequenced sample consisted of blood. The receptors stem from a woman aged 18-29 years in good health.

This clonotype turned up a few times. The gene calls are TRBV12-3 or TRBV12-4 and TRBJ1-4, with D unclear. This CDR3 contains 13 residues. V lost 3 bases to trimming and J lost 8 bases, with 10 bases between them. The CDR3 region has the DNA TGTGCCAGCAGTTTGGGGATTAGGGAAAAACTGTTTTTT. It yields the protein CASSLGIREKLFF.

This chain connects TRBV6-5 to TRBJ2-7; D tentatively fits TRBD1 or TRBD2 (5 bases each). CDR1 and CDR2 (germline): MNHEY, SVGAGI. Deletions cut 6 bases from V and 7 bases from J, with 16 bases between. The CDR3 runs 13 residues. In DNA form, the CDR3 reads TGTGCCAGCAGCGGGGCAGGCTCTATGGAGCAGTACTTC. Translated, it gives CASSGAGSMEQYF.

The V call is TRBV2, the J call TRBJ2-3; 7 nucleotides match TRBD2. CDR3 length: 15 amino acids. Losses at the gene ends were 6 bases for V and 5 bases for J; bases not matched to a gene: 11. The germline CDR1 and CDR2 sequences are SNHLY and FYNNEI. CDR3 amino acids: CASSRDYLGEDTQYF. CDR3 DNA: TGTGCCAGCAGCAGGGACTACCTCGGGGAAGATACGCAGTATTTT.

This clonotype was detected a few times. The chain employs TRBV6-6 and TRBJ1-2; D remains ambiguous. The length of the CDR3 is 12 residues. Trimming cost V 0 bases and J 8 bases, with 7 bases left between them. In germline, CDR1 is MNHNY, CDR2 SVGAGI (reference sequence). CDR3 in amino acids: CASSYSEAGYTF. CDR3 DNA sequence: TGTGCCAGCAGTTACTCTGAGGCCGGCTACACCTTC.

This chain joins TRBV20-1 and TRBJ2-5, with D unclear. Trimming pared 3 bases from V and 5 bases from J, leaving 13 bases between. From germline, CDR1 is DFQATT and CDR2 SNEGSKA (reference sequence). This CDR3 contains 13 residues. CDR3 sequence reads: CSASLNPVETQYF. CDR3 in DNA: TGCAGTGCTAGTCTTAACCCGGTCGAGACCCAGTACTTC.

The chain employs TRBV7-2 and TRBJ2-1, with a weak D call TRBD1 (5 bases). The germline V gene has CDR1 SGHTA and CDR2 FQGNSA. The CDR3 sequence is 16 residues long. Trimming took 0 bases from V and 5 from J, leaving 14 bases between them. CDR3 bases: TGTGCCAGCAGCTTAGCTTCAGGGCGACGGGACAATGAGCAGTTCTTC. As protein: CASSLASGRRDNEQFF.

The chain is built from TRBV29-1 and TRBJ2-5; 7 bases are shared with TRBD1. With 2 bases clipped from V and 0 bases from J, the junction kept 3 bases outside the gene matches. In germline, CDR1 is SQVTM, CDR2 ANQGSEA. The CDR3 has 14 amino acids. CDR3 sequence: CSVERGLYQETQYF. CDR3 DNA: TGCAGCGTTGAAAGGGGGCTGTACCAAGAGACCCAGTACTTC.

The J gene is TRBJ1-2, the V gene TRBV2; TRBD1 aligns across 12 bases. J lost 5 bases, V lost 3 bases, and 10 bases had no gene match. The CDR3 is 17 residues long. Germline assignment: CDR1 SNHLY and CDR2 FYNNEI. The CDR3 loop reads CASSETARDRGRYGYTF. The CDR3 nucleotides are TGTGCCAGCAGTGAGACGGCCCGGGACAGGGGGCGTTATGGCTACACCTTC.

CDR3 amino acids: CASLSSGTYEQYF. The CDR3 region has the DNA TGTGCCAGCCTTTCTAGCGGTACCTACGAGCAGTACTTC. The chain carries TRBV3-1 and TRBJ2-7; 7 bases fit TRBD2. J lost 2 bases, V lost 8 bases, and 6 bases had no gene match. Germline assignment: CDR1 LGHDT and CDR2 YNNKEL (reference sequence). The CDR3 extends over 13 amino acids.